The subject of this entry is one T cell receptor (delta chain). Its antigen is currently not known. A single base is all that separates this from a far larger clone, so a read error is likely. The sample contains more than one DNA sequence encoding this CDR3. CDR1 TSWWSYY and CDR2 QGS are derived from the germline V gene. Taken from cysteine to phenylalanine, the CDR3 has 20 residues. Just the 60-base CDR3 DNA is kept, in frame starting at base 1. For bulk TCR repertoire analysis, Vgamma9/Vdelta2+ and Vdelta2-negative gammadelta T cell populations were flow-sorted out of peripheral blood mononuclear cells. Library construction relied on multiplex PCR. The sequencer was an Illumina MiSeq. Each sorted gammadelta T cell sample was sequenced for both the TCR gamma (TRG) and TCR delta (TRD) chains. The study's processing was this. Clonotype tree plots, accumulated frequency of the top 20 clonotypes, diversity index (DI) and D75 metrics were included in the repertoire analyses. TCRdb reprocessed the public data with the CATT caller; entries with the same nucleotide sequence were combined afterwards. TCRdb, rather than the study authors, made the V and J calls. The sample has approximately 60,000 delta-chain clones on record, around 1.7% of them singletons. About 15% of the sample belongs to the ten largest clones.

The source of the sample is a study of γδ T cells in repeated Plasmodium falciparum infection (dated by TCRdb to the early 2020s). With regard to the full study: The natural-infection arm enrolled Malian children exposed to intense seasonal malaria transmission and compared the Malian children with Australian children matched for age and gender. Malian gammadelta TCR repertoires were analysed cross-sectionally in periods with no transmission and longitudinally across episodes of acute febrile malaria. A few malaria-naive U.S. adults underwent four controlled human malaria infections by bites from P. falciparum NF54-infected Anopheles stephensi mosquitoes over approximately 620 days. Samples from controlled-infection subjects were taken at baseline, just before selected infections, and 21 days after each infection. The study looked at how repeated Plasmodium falciparum infection shapes the human gammadelta T cell repertoire, using both natural infection in Mali and controlled human malaria infection. The paper's findings and limits, for the study overall: Vgamma9/Vdelta2+ TCR repertoires showed a highly stable polyclonal repertoire over time and infection, with many inter-individual overlapping TCRgamma sequences. The controlled-infection cohort was small, limiting analysis of inter-individual variability in gammadelta T cell responses. In Vdelta2-negative, largely Vdelta1+, gammadelta TCR repertoires, repeated controlled infections appeared to drive waves of new clonotype selection. Generalizability was limited because the Malian cohort came from a small rural village made up predominantly of one ethnic group. Compared with the repertoires of Australian children, the Vdelta2-negative gammadelta TCR repertoires of Malian children appeared more clonally expanded, less diverse and less shared.

The sequence is built from TRDV1 and TRDJ1; the D gene lacks a confident call. This TCR was recovered from a pool of human donors (malaria-infected and uninfected, not separated). The sequenced sample was gamma-delta T cells from blood. The sequence in DNA is TGTGCTCTTGGTGAACGGGCCCCGCCCCTATTTCACCTTTACACCGATAAACTCATCTTT. This gives the protein CALGERAPPLFHLYTDKLIF.